The 14 T cell receptor beta chains below all came from one sample that was sequenced in a study of blood T cells in healthy people across ages. The use of a sample-barcoded 5' primer and a J-beta primer mix characterized a second PCR of roughly 7 to 11 cycles. TCRdb re-derived calls from the 5' RACE reads in MiXCR, one entry per CDR3 protein. The data show some 1.6 million distinct CDR3 sequences, 30% to 40% seen once. The sequenced material came from blood. The receptor source for this set is a woman in her twenties or thirties in good health.

V and J are TRBV27 and TRBJ2-7; possibly TRBD1 for D (5 bases). The germline V and J ends were trimmed by 6 bases and 3 bases, with 12 bases remaining between them. CDR1 is MNHEY and CDR2 is SMNVEV in the germline V gene (reference sequence). The CDR3 has 13 residues. The CDR3 reads CASSQTVGYEQYF. Here the CDR3 DNA reads TGTGCCAGCAGCCAGACAGTCGGCTACGAGCAGTACTTC.

This clonotype was observed a handful of times. This rearrangement joins TRBV27 to TRBJ2-3; 7 positions match TRBD2. The CDR3 has 14 residues. The germline V gene encodes CDR1 MNHEY and CDR2 SMNVEV (reference sequence). The V segment lost 6 bases and the J segment 4 bases; nucleotides outside the gene matches: 7. CDR3 protein: CASRIGGSADTQYF. The CDR3 region has the DNA TGTGCCAGCAGAATAGGCGGGAGTGCAGATACGCAGTATTTT.

This clonotype turned up a few times. The chain carries TRBV3-1 and TRBJ1-4; 7 nucleotides align to TRBD1. The CDR3 totals 14 residues. The V and J ends lost 4 bases and 7 bases, in that order; junction bases with no gene match: 6. Germline values: CDR1 LGHDT, CDR2 YNNKEL (reference sequence). The CDR3 protein is CASSLQGLGEKLFF. CDR3 DNA sequence: TGTGCCAGCAGCCTACAGGGGCTCGGTGAAAAACTGTTTTTT. Full variable domain (outside the CDR3, taken from reference TRBV3-1 and TRBJ1-4): DTAVSQTPKYLVTQMGNDKSIKCEQNLGHDTMYWYKQDSKKFLKIMFSYNNKELIINETVPNRFSPKSPDKAHLNLHINSLELGDSAVYFCASSLQGLGEKLFFGSGTQLSVL.

The chain has TRBV7-9 and TRBJ2-7; TRBD2 agrees at 7 bases. Judging by the DNA end, TRBJ2-5 fits better; the J call may be wrong. This CDR3 contains 15 residues. Germline CDR1 reads SEHNR; CDR2 reads FQNEAQ (reference sequence). The CDR3: CASSPTRAGEETQYF. The CDR3 coding sequence is TGTGCCAGCAGCCCAACGAGGGCGGGAGAAGAGACCCAGTACTTC.

Many counts were recorded for this clonotype. The chain couples TRBV29-1 to TRBJ2-7; D unclear. Trimming pared 0 bases from V and 2 bases from J, leaving 8 bases between. The CDR3 spans 13 residues. The germline V gene encodes CDR1 SQVTM and CDR2 ANQGSEA. The CDR3 is CSVEDGRTYEQYF. The CDR3 bases are TGCAGCGTTGAAGATGGCCGAACCTACGAGCAGTACTTC.

The V call is TRBV11-2, the J call TRBJ2-1, with 13 bases that match TRBD2. Trimming removed 1 base from V and 15 bases from J; junction bases left unmatched: 6. The CDR3 is made up of 14 amino acids. From germline, CDR1 is SGHAT and CDR2 FQNNGV. The CDR3 DNA sequence: TGTGCCAGCAGCTTAGGTACTAGCGGGGGGGCGAGGTTCTTC. Translating it yields CASSLGTSGGARFF.

The rearrangement uses TRBV2 and TRBJ2-5; D is ambiguous. The V end lost 5 bases, the J end lost 2 bases, and 12 bases lay between the germline ends. This CDR3 has 14 residues. From germline, CDR1 is SNHLY and CDR2 FYNNEI. CDR3 region: CASSPQRGQETQYF. In DNA form, the CDR3 reads TGTGCCAGCAGTCCACAGCGCGGACAAGAGACCCAGTACTTC.

The CDR3 DNA is TGTGCCAGCAGTGAACATACTAGTGGGGCAGATACGCAGTATTTT. Amino acids: CASSEHTSGADTQYF. V and J are TRBV6-1 and TRBJ2-3; D possibly corresponds to TRBD2 (5 bases). This CDR3 is 15 amino acids long. CDR1 and CDR2 from the germline V gene are MNHNS and SASEGT. V was trimmed by 2 bases and J by 4 bases, leaving 13 bases between them.

Notes on this clonotype: Possible read error: a much larger clone is one base away. The V call is TRBV4-1, the J call TRBJ2-5; D uncertain. CDR1 and CDR2 from the germline V gene are MGHRA and YSYEKL. Trimming took 5 bases from V and 11 from J, leaving 24 bases between them. The CDR3 has 15 amino acids. The CDR3, as DNA: TGCGCCAGCAGCTCCCCGGTTAACAGTTTGGGTGAGCAGTACTTC. This gives the protein CASSSPVNSLGEQYF.

This rearrangement joins TRBV6-2 or TRBV6-3 to TRBJ2-7; D uncertain. Germline V gene sequence: CDR1 MNHEY, CDR2 SVGEGT. With 5 bases removed from V and 2 bases from J, the gap between germline ends came to 7 bases. The length of the CDR3 is 12 residues. CDR3: CASSDPPYEQYF. CDR3 in DNA: TGTGCCAGCAGTGATCCACCCTACGAGCAGTACTTC.

The rearrangement links TRBV4-1 to TRBJ1-1; 10 nucleotides line up with TRBD1. The J segment lost 3 bases and the V segment lost 3 bases, leaving 4 bases of the junction unmatched. Germline-derived CDR1 and CDR2 are MGHRA and YSYEKL. The CDR3 loop spans 15 amino acids. The CDR3 loop reads CASSHPGQGHTEAFF. CDR3 DNA: TGCGCCAGCAGCCATCCGGGACAGGGGCACACTGAAGCTTTCTTT.

This clonotype has more than one count but fewer than ten. V and J are TRBV7-3 and TRBJ2-1; 15 nucleotides match TRBD2. Trimming removed 0 bases from V and 9 bases from J; junction bases left unmatched: 6. Germline V gene sequence: CDR1 SGHTA, CDR2 FQGTGA. CDR3 length: 17 residues. In nucleotides, the CDR3 is TGTGCCAGCAGCTTAACAGGGACTAGCGGGAGGATAGGTGAGCAGTTCTTC. It is translated as CASSLTGTSGRIGEQFF.

The sample holds one count of this clonotype. The rearrangement joins TRBV6-1 to TRBJ2-1; 8 positions match TRBD1. Trimming at V came to 3 bases and at J to 9 bases, leaving 16 bases not matched to a gene. The CDR3 is 17 residues long. CDR1 is MNHNS, CDR2 SASEGT, per germline. The CDR3, as DNA: TGTGCCAGCAGTGATCGGGACAGGTGGGTCCTGGTGGGTGAGCAGTTCTTC. It encodes CASSDRDRWVLVGEQFF.

The gene calls are TRBV9 and TRBJ1-4, with TRBD1 identical over 8 bases. The CDR3 spans 15 residues. Germline CDR1 SGDLS, CDR2 YYNGEE. With V trimmed by 0 bases and J by 5 bases, 3 bases remained unmatched. CDR3 region: CASSVEGQANEKLFF. The CDR3, as DNA: TGTGCCAGCAGCGTAGAGGGACAGGCAAATGAAAAACTGTTTTTT. The entire variable domain, with the rest obtained from reference TRBV9 and TRBJ1-4, is as follows: DSGVTQTPKHLITATGQRVTLRCSPRSGDLSVYWYQQSLDQGLQFLIQYYNGEERAKGNILERFSAQQFPDLHSELNLSSLELGDSALYFCASSVEGQANEKLFFGSGTQLSVL.